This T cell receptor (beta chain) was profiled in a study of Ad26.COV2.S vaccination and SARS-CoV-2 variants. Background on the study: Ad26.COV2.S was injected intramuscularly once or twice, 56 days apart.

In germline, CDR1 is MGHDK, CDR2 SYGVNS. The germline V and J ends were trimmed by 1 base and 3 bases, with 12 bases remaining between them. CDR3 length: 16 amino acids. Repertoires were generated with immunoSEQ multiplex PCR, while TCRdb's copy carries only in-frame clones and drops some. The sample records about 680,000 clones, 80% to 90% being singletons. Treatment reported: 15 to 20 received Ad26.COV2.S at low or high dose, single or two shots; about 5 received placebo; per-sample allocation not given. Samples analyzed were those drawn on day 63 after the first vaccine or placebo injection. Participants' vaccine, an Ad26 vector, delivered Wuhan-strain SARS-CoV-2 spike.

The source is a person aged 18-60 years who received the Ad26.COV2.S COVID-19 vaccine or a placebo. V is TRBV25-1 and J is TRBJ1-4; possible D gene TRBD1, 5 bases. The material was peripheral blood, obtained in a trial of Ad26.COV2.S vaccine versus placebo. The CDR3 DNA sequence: TGTGCCAGCAGTGAATGGGGGGGAGGGGCTAATGAAAAACTGTTTTTT. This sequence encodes CASSEWGGGANEKLFF.